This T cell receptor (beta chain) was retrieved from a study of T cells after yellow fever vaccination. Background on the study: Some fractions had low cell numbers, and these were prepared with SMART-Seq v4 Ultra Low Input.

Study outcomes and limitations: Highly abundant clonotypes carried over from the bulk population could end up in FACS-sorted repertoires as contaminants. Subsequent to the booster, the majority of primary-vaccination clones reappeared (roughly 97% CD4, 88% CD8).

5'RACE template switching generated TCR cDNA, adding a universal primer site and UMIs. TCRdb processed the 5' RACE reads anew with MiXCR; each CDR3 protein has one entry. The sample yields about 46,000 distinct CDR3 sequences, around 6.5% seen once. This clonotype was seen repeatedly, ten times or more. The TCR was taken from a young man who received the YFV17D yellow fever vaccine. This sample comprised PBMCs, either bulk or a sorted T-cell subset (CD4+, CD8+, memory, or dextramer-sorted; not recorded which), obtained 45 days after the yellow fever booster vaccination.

This CDR3 reads CASSQTPYEQYF. For the CDR3, the DNA is TGTGCCAGCAGCCAAACTCCGTACGAGCAGTACTTC. The chain combines TRBV3-1 with TRBJ2-7; D gene uncertain. The CDR3 has 12 amino acids. Trimming stripped 2 bases from V and 4 bases from J, with 6 bases between. Germline V gives CDR1 LGHDT, CDR2 YNNKEL (reference sequence).